The T cell receptor (beta chain) described here comes from a study of cytomegalovirus exposure and HLA in healthy donors. The wider study: Around 83% of around 400 genotyped donors fell in the Caucasian-associated ancestry cluster. Study-level findings and limits: The classifier reportedly diagnosed cytomegalovirus status with high specificity and sensitivity.

The donors gave bone marrow, and they were healthy. About this clone: Antigen unknown.

V was trimmed by 1 base and J by 7 bases, leaving 14 bases between them. CDR3 length equals 14 residues. Germline V gene data show CDR1 as SGDLS and CDR2 as YYNGEE. This PCR relied on a set of 60 Vbeta primers and 13 Jbeta primers. TCRdb keeps only in-frame clones here, not all; method: immunoSEQ multiplex PCR. The sample consists of 75,000 to 100,000 clones, 70% to 80% of them appearing once. This TCR was recovered from a man in his 60s in good health and CMV-seropositive. Input material: PBMCs. The chain combines TRBV9 with TRBJ1-2; weak D call: TRBD1 (5 bases). The CDR3 sequence: CASSVNEGTGGYTF. CDR3 nucleotides: TGTGCCAGCAGCGTAAATGAGGGGACTGGTGGCTACACCTTC.